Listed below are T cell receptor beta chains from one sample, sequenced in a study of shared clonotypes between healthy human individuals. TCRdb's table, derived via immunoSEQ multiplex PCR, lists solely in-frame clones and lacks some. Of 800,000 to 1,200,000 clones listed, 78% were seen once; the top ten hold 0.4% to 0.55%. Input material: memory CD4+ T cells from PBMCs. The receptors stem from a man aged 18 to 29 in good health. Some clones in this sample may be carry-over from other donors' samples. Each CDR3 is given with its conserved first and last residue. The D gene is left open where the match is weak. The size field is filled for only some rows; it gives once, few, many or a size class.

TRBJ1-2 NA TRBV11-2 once CASSLDRTDYGYTF TGTGCCAGCAGCTTAGATCGGACGGATTATGGCTACACCTTC
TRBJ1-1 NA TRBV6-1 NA CASRDRPSNTEAFF TGTGCCAGCAGAGACCGGCCATCGAACACTGAAGCTTTCTTT
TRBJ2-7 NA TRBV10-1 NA CAVLERAGSYEQYF TGCGCCGTTCTGGAGCGGGCTGGCTCCTACGAGCAGTACTTC
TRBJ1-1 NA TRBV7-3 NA CASSFTLETEAFF TGTGCCAGCAGCTTCACATTAGAAACTGAAGCTTTCTTT
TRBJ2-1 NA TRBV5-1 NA CASSLDGYNEQFF TGCGCCAGCAGCCTGGACGGCTACAATGAGCAGTTCTTC
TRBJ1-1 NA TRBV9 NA CASSSGMNTEAFF TGTGCCAGCAGCTCAGGGATGAACACTGAAGCTTTCTTT
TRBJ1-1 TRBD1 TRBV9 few CASSVGGGEETEAFF TGTGCCAGCAGCGTTGGAGGGGGCGAAGAGACTGAAGCTTTCTTT
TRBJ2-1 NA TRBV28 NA CASSLGYNEQFF TGTGCCAGCAGTCTGGGGTACAATGAGCAGTTCTTC
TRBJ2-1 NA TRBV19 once CASSTQGPSSGSYNEQFF TGTGCCAGTAGTACCCAAGGGCCTAGCAGCGGGTCCTACAATGAGCAGTTCTTC
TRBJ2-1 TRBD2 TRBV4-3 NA CASSLPRELAAAYNEQFF TGCGCCAGCAGCCTCCCTAGGGAACTAGCGGCAGCCTACAATGAGCAGTTCTTC
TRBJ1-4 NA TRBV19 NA CASSPARWREKLFF TGTGCCAGTAGCCCGGCCAGGTGGCGTGAAAAACTGTTTTTT
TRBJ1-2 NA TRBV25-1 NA CASSASLGYTF TGTGCCAGCAGTGCCTCCCTGGGCTACACCTTC
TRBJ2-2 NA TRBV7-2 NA CASSLASSRDLGELFF TGTGCCAGCAGCTTAGCGTCATCCAGAGACCTCGGGGAGCTGTTTTTT
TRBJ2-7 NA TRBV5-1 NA CASSLAAGSAYEQYF TGCGCCAGCAGCTTGGCGGCAGGTTCGGCCTACGAGCAGTACTTC
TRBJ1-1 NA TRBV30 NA CAWSPTSTIAFF TGTGCCTGGAGCCCTACATCCACCATAGCTTTCTTT
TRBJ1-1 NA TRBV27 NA CASSLLYRVDRFTEAFF TGTGCCAGCAGTTTATTATACAGGGTGGATAGATTCACTGAAGCTTTCTTT
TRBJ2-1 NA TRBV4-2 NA CASSQAGLAYNEQFF TGTGCCAGCAGCCAAGCGGGCCTAGCCTACAATGAGCAGTTCTTC
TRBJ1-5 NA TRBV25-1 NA CASSARNSNQPQHF TGTGCCAGCAGTGCGCGGAATAGCAATCAGCCCCAGCATTTT
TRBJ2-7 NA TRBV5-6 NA CASSLPGSSGLAGEQYF TGTGCCAGCAGCTTGCCGGGCAGCTCGGGGCTAGCCGGCGAGCAGTACTTC
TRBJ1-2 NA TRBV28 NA CASSLRQFYGYTF TGTGCCAGCAGTTTGAGGCAGTTCTATGGCTACACCTTC
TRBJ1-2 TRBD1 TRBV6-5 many CASRQQGTHYGYTF TGTGCCAGCAGACAACAGGGGACCCACTATGGCTACACCTTC
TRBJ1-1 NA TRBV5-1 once CASSLWGVDTEAFF TGCGCCAGCAGCTTGTGGGGCGTGGACACTGAAGCTTTCTTT
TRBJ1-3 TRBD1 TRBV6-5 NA CASSGQGSGNTIYF TGTGCCAGCAGTGGACAGGGCTCTGGAAACACCATATATTTT
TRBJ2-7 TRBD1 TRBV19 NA CASSKTGATYEQYF TGTGCCAGTAGCAAGACAGGGGCTACCTACGAGCAGTACTTC
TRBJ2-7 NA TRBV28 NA CASIGRVRSYEQYF TGTGCCAGCATAGGCAGGGTTAGGTCCTACGAGCAGTACTTC
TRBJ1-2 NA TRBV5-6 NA CASSLEGGNYGYTF TGTGCCAGCAGCTTGGAGGGCGGGAACTATGGCTACACCTTC
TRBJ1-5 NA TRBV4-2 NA CASSQDLVETNQPQHF TGTGCCAGCAGCCAAGATTTGGTCGAAACTAATCAGCCCCAGCATTTT
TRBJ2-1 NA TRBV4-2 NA CASSQDPEQGGLYNEQFF TGTGCCAGCAGCCAAGATCCTGAGCAGGGGGGGCTATACAATGAGCAGTTCTTC
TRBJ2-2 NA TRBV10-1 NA CASSESSGNTGELFF TGCGCCAGCAGTGAGTCTAGCGGGAACACCGGGGAGCTGTTTTTT
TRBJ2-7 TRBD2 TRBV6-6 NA CASRISGSAPRDEQYF TGTGCCAGCAGAATTAGCGGGAGTGCCCCCCGTGACGAGCAGTACTTC
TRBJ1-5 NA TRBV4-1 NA CASSQTQQPNQPQHF TGCGCCAGCAGCCAGACCCAACAGCCCAATCAGCCCCAGCATTTT
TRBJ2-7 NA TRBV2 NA CASGWTSYEQYF TGTGCCAGCGGCTGGACAAGCTACGAGCAGTACTTC
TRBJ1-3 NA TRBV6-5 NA CASSAGLSGNTIYF TGTGCCAGCAGTGCAGGGCTCTCTGGAAACACCATATATTTT
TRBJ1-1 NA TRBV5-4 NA CASSTRQEMNTEAFF TGTGCCAGCAGCACTCGACAGGAGATGAACACTGAAGCTTTCTTT
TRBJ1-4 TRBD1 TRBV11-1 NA CASSSPGQGNEKLFF TGTGCCAGCAGCTCACCGGGACAGGGCAATGAAAAACTGTTTTTT